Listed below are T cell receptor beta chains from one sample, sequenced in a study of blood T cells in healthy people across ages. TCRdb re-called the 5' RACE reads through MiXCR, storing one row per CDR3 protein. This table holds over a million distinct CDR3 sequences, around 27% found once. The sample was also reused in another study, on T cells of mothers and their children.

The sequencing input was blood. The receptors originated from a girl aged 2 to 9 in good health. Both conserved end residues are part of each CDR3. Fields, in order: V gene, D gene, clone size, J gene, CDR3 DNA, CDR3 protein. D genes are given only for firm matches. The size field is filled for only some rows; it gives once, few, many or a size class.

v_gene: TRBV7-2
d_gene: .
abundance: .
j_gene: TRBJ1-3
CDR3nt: TGTGCCAGCAGCCTCACCGGGTCCAATGCAAACACCATATACTTT
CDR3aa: CASSLTGSNANTIYF

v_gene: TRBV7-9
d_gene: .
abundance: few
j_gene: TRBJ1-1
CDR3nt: TGTGCCAGCAGCCCGGTAATTATGCTCACTGAAGCTTTCTTT
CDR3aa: CASSPVIMLTEAFF

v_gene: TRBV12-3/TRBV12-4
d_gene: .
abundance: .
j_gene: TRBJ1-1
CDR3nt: TGTGCCAGCAGTTTGCTCAGGACTGAAGCTTTCTTT
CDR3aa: CASSLLRTEAFF

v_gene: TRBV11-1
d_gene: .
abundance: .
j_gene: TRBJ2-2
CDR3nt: TGTGCCAGCGGTATCTACACCGGGGAGCTGTTTTTT
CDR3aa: CASGIYTGELFF

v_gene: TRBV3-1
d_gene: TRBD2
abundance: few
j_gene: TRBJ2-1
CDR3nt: TGTGCCAGCAGCCACCTCGCAAGGGAACTAGCACTTCGCGGGGGTGAGCAGTTCTTC
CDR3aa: CASSHLARELALRGGEQFF

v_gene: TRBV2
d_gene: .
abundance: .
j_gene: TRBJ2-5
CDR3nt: TGTGCCAGCAGTGAAGACGTCTCTAAAGAGACCCAGTACTTC
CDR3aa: CASSEDVSKETQYF

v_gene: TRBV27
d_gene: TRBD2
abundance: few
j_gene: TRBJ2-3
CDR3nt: TGTGCCAGCAGTTTATCACGACTAGCGGGAGACACAGATACGCAGTATTTT
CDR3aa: CASSLSRLAGDTDTQYF

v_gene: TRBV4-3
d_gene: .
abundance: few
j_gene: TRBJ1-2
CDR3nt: TGCGCCAGCAGCCAAGATCGGGGGGTGGCCTATGGCTACACCTTC
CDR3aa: CASSQDRGVAYGYTF

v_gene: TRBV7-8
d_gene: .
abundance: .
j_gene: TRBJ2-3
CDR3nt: TGTGCCAGCATGAACCCAGGGACGGGCCGCCTTCCAAATACGCAGTATTTT
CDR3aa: CASMNPGTGRLPNTQYF

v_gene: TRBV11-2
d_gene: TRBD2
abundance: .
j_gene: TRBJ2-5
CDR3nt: TGTGCCAGCAGCCAATCAAGCGGGGAAGAGACCCAGTACTTC
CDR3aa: CASSQSSGEETQYF

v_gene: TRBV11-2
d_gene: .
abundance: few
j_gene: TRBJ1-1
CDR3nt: TGTGCCAGCAGCTTCATTGGAACTGAAGCTTTCTTT
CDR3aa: CASSFIGTEAFF

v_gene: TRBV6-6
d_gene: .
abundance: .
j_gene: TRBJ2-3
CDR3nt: TGTGCCAGCAGTTACTTGGGGGATACGCAGTGTTTT
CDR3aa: CASSYLGDTQCF

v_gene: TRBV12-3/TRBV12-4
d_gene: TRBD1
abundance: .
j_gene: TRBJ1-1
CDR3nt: TGTGCCAGCAGTCCCGACAGGGATCATACTGAAGCTTTCTTT
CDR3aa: CASSPDRDHTEAFF

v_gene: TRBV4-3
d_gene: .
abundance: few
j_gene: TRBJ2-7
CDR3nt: TGCGCCAGCAGCCAAGTAATCGGGGGTTACGAGCAGTACTTC
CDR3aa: CASSQVIGGYEQYF

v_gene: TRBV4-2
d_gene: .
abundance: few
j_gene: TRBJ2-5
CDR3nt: TGTGCCAGCAGCAAAGATGGGGGGAAAGAGACCCAGTACTTC
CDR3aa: CASSKDGGKETQYF

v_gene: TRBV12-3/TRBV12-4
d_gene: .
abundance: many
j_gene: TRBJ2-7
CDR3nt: TGTGCCAGGATACTCTACCTAGGACCAGAAAGAGACGAGCAGTACTTC
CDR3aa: CARILYLGPERDEQYF

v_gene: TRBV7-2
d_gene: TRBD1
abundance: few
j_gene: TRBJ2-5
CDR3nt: TGTGCCAGCAGCCCGGTCCCGGGGACAGAGGAGTTCTTC
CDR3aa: CASSPVPGTEEFF

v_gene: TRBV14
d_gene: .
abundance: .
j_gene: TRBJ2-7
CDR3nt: TGTGCCAGCAGCCCCCTAAAAGCTCTCTCCTACGAGCAGTACTTC
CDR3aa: CASSPLKALSYEQYF

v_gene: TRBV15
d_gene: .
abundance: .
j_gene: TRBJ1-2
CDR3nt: TGTGCCACCAGTTCTAGGACGGGACCTAACTATGGCTACACCTTC
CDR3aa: CATSSRTGPNYGYTF

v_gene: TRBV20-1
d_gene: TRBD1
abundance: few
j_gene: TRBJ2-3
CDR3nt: TGCAGTGCTAGATCACAGGGGGCTGATACGCAGTATTTT
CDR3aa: CSARSQGADTQYF

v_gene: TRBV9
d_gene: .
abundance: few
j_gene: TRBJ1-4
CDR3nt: TGTGCCAGCAGCGCCTTTGGGACTAATGAAAAACTGTTTTTT
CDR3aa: CASSAFGTNEKLFF

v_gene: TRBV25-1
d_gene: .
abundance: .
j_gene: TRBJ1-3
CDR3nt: TGTGCCAGCAGTGAGGGGAACACCATATATTTT
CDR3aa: CASSEGNTIYF

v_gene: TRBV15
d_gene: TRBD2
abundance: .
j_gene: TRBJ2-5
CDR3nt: TGTGCCACCAGCAGGAGCGGGGGATGGGAGACCCAGTACTTC
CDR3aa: CATSRSGGWETQYF

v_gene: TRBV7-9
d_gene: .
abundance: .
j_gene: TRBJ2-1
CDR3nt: TGTGCCAGCAGCGAGGTACAGGGTCGGGAGTTCTTC
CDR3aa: CASSEVQGREFF

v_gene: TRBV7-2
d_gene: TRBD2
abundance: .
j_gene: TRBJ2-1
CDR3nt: TGTGCCAGCAGAGGGCTAGCGGGCCCGTATGGCTCCTACAATGAGCAGTTCTTC
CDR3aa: CASRGLAGPYGSYNEQFF

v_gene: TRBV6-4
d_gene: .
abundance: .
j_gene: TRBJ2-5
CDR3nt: TGTGCCACCAGTCTTCCTGACGGTCAAGAGACCCAGTACTTC
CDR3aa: CATSLPDGQETQYF

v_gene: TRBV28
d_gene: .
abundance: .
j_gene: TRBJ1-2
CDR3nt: TGTGCCAGCAGTTTGATGGGAGAGATCTATGGCTACACCTTC
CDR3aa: CASSLMGEIYGYTF

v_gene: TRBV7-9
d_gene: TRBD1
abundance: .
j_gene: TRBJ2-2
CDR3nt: TGTGCCAGCAGCTCCCGGGACAGAGCGAACACCGGGGAGCTGTTTTTT
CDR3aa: CASSSRDRANTGELFF

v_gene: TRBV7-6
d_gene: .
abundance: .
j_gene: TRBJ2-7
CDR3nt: TGTGCCAGCAGCCCTCTCGAGGACTCTCAATACGAGCAGTACTTC
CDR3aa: CASSPLEDSQYEQYF

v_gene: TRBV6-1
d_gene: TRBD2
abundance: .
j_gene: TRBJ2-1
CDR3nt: TGTGCCAGCAGTGACGGACTAGCGGGGAGGGTTGAGCAGTTCTTC
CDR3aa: CASSDGLAGRVEQFF

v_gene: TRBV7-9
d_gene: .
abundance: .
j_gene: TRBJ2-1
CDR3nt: TGCGGGGCAGGGACCTACAATGAGCAGTTCTTC
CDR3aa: CGAGTYNEQFF

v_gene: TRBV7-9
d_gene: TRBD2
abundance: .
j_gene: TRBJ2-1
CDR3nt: TGTGCCAGCAGCCCGGGACTAGCGGGAAAAAAGTCCTACAATGAGCAGTTCTTC
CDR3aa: CASSPGLAGKKSYNEQFF

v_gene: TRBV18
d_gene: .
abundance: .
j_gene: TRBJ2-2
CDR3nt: TGTGCCAGCTCACCAGAGCCCCTAGCTCCCGGGGAGCTGTTTTTT
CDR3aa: CASSPEPLAPGELFF

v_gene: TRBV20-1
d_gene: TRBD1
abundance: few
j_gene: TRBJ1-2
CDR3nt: TGCAGTGCTCACCAGACAGGGTCCAACTATGGCTACACCTTC
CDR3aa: CSAHQTGSNYGYTF

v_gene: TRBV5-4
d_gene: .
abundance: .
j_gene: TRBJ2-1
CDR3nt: TGTGCCAGCAGCTTTGTCAGCGATGAGCAGTTCTTC
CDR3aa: CASSFVSDEQFF

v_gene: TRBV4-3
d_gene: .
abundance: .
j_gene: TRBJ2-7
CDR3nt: TGCGCCAGCAGCCAAGATGCCCCTCGAGGGCCTCGCGACGAGCAGTACTTC
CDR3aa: CASSQDAPRGPRDEQYF

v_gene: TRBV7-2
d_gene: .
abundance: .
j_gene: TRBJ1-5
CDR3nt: TGTGCCAGCAGCTTAGAGGAGGCAAGCAATCAGCCCCAGCATTTT
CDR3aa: CASSLEEASNQPQHF

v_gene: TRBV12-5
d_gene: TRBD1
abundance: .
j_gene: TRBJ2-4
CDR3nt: TGTGCTAGTGGCGGAGGGACAGGGGGCGGCAAAAACATTCAGTACTTC
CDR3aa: CASGGGTGGGKNIQYF

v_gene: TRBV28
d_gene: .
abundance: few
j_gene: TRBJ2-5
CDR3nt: TGTGCCAGCAGTTTGAGTCCTCCCCCGTACTTC
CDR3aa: CASSLSPPPYF

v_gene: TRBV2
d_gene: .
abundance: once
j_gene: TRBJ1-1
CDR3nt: TGTGCCAGCAAGGCCAGGAGCACGGAGAACACTGAAGCTTTCTTT
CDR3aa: CASKARSTENTEAFF

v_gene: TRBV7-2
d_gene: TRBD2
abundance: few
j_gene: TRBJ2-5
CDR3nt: TGTGCCAGCAGCTTAGGTTTTGCCGGGGGGTTGGGTCGAGAGACCCAGTACTTC
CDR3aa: CASSLGFAGGLGRETQYF

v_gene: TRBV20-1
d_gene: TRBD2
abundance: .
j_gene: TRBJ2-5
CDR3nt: TGCAGCGCACTAGCGTTTCAAGAGACCCAGTACTTC
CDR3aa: CSALAFQETQYF

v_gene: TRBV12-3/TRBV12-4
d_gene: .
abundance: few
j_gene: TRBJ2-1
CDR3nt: TGTGCCAGCAGTCTTCCACAGGTAGCCGAGGGATACAATGAGCAGTTCTTC
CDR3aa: CASSLPQVAEGYNEQFF

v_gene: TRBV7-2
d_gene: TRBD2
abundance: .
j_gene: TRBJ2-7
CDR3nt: TGTGCCAGCAGCTTTGGACTAGCGGCCTCCTACGAGCAGTACTTC
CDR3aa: CASSFGLAASYEQYF